This passage covers 8 T cell receptor beta chains from one sample sequenced in a study of regulatory T cells in long-lasting Graves disease. Construction of TCR beta libraries relied on iRepertoire HTBI primers and on Arm-PCR targeting CDR3 regions. MiXCR was run by TCRdb on the multiplex PCR reads, yielding one entry per CDR3 protein. Of about 220,000 distinct CDR3 sequences listed, around 19% are singletons. The time point denotes: newly diagnosed GD, antithyroid drugs for less than 3 months. Generation of the TCR library employed RNA extracted from PBMCs. Material: peripheral blood mononuclear cells (PBMCs), obtained at new diagnosis, from a patient treated with antithyroid drugs. These receptors all stem from a female donor with Graves disease.

This chain joins TRBV27 and TRBJ2-2; D is uncertain. The germline V gene has CDR1 MNHEY and CDR2 SMNVEV (reference sequence). Between the trimmed V and J ends, which lost 7 bases and 6 bases, there was a span of 9 bases. The length of the CDR3 is 12 residues. The chain's CDR3 is CASTTHSGELFF. Here the CDR3 DNA reads TGTGCCAGCACTACGCACTCCGGGGAGCTGTTTTTT.

The V gene is TRBV12-3 or TRBV12-4, the J gene TRBJ1-1; D unresolved. The V and J ends lost 7 bases and 6 bases respectively, with 15 bases between them. The CDR3 is made up of 13 amino acids. The CDR3 nucleotides read TGTGCCAGCACCTTTTCTTCTAAAGCTGAAGCTTTCTTT. It encodes CASTFSSKAEAFF.

This clonotype occurred many times. V and J are TRBV30 and TRBJ1-4; no firm D call. Between the trimmed V and J ends, which lost 0 bases and 8 bases, there was a span of 10 bases. The CDR3 has 13 amino acids. The germline gives CDR1 GTSNPN, CDR2 SVGIG (reference sequence). CDR3 in DNA: TGTGCCTGGAGTGTACGGGCCAGAGAAAAACTGTTTTTT. Encoded protein: CAWSVRAREKLFF. The full variable domain, its missing parts supplied by reference TRBV30 and TRBJ1-4, is SQTIHQWPATLVQPVGSPLSLECTVEGTSNPNLYWYRQAAGRGLQLLFYSVGIGQISSEVPQNLSASRPQDRQFILSSKKLLLSDSGFYLCAWSVRAREKLFFGSGTQLSVL.

This clonotype was seen at least ten times. The V call is TRBV7-2, the J call TRBJ1-1; D is ambiguous. Germline CDR1 SGHTA, CDR2 FQGNSA. This CDR3 comprises 14 residues. V lost 4 bases, J lost 4 bases, and 13 bases lay in between. The CDR3 coding sequence is TGTGCCAGCAGCTCCAACCGTTTGGGCACTGAAGCTTTCTTT. It codes for CASSSNRLGTEAFF. Together with reference TRBV7-2 and TRBJ1-1, the CDR3 gives the full variable domain: GAGVSQSPSNKVTEKGKDVELRCDPISGHTALYWYRQSLGQGLEFLIYFQGNSAPDKSGLPSDRFSAERTGGSVSTLTIQRTQQEDSAVYLCASSSNRLGTEAFFGQGTRLTVV.

This clonotype was seen repeatedly, ten times or more. This chain uses TRBV7-2 with TRBJ2-3; 7 bases align to TRBD2. The V segment lost 4 bases and the J segment 1 base; nucleotides outside the gene matches: 17. Per the germline V gene, CDR1 is SGHTA and CDR2 is FQGNSA. The CDR3 spans 19 residues. The CDR3 DNA is TGTGCCAGCAGCTCCACCCTAGCGGCCCGGGCAGTGGGCACAGATACGCAGTATTTT. Its translation: CASSSTLAARAVGTDTQYF.

This clonotype has a count of ten or more. The chain combines TRBV7-2 with TRBJ1-2; a weak D match, TRBD1 (5 bases). Deletions cut 0 bases from V and 4 bases from J, with 12 bases between. Germline V gene lookup returns CDR1 SGHTA and CDR2 FQGNSA. The CDR3 length is 15 residues. CDR3 nucleotide sequence: TGTGCCAGCAGCTTAGCGGATTCAGGGAGCTATGGCTACACCTTC. The encoded protein is CASSLADSGSYGYTF.

This clonotype was observed at least ten times. The genes are TRBV4-1 and TRBJ2-1; TRBD1 matches at 12 bases. In germline, CDR1 is MGHRA, CDR2 YSYEKL. The V segment lost 2 bases and the J segment 9 bases; nucleotides outside the gene matches: 8. The CDR3 runs to 16 residues. CDR3 sequence (DNA): TGCGCCAGCAGCCAAAACCGGGACAGGGGGCGAGGTGAGCAGTTCTTC. This sequence encodes CASSQNRDRGRGEQFF.

This clonotype was seen only a few times. A read error may be the cause here, since a much bigger clone is one base away. The chain is built from TRBV6-1 and TRBJ2-5; 13 bases align to TRBD2. Germline CDR1 and CDR2: MNHNS and SASEGT. The CDR3 is made up of 16 amino acids. The CDR3 spells CGSSTRLAGGGETQYF. CDR3 coding DNA: TGTGGCAGCAGTACACGACTAGCGGGAGGCGGTGAGACCCAGTACTTC.